This TCR beta chain stems from a study of T cells in localized non-small cell lung cancer. Notes on the study in general: The greatest T cell clonality was found in uninvolved adjacent lung (higher than in tumor). Heterogeneity within the tumor remains possible, as just one region underwent sequencing. Adjacent lung exhibited a median of about 50 among the 100 most abundant tumor clones.

Clones were read by immunoSEQ multiplex PCR, and TCRdb kept only the in-frame ones, dropping some. The repertoire holds tens of thousands of clones, with roughly 91% as singletons. As regards this clone: Its target is not known.

V was clipped by 6 bases and J by 7 bases, with 13 bases between them. CDR1 and CDR2 from the germline V gene are SNHLY and FYNNEI. CDR3 size: 13 residues. The origin of this receptor is a woman between 35 and 75 years old with stage I squamous cell lung carcinoma. Sequencing used peripheral blood, obtained before any cancer treatment. The gene calls are TRBV2 and TRBJ2-1, with D perhaps matching TRBD1 or TRBD2 (5 bases each). CDR3 DNA: TGTGCCAGCAGGGGACCAGGATTGAATGAGCAGTTCTTC. Amino acid sequence: CASRGPGLNEQFF.